Presented here are 8 T cell receptor beta chains from one specimen sequenced in a study of vaccination and CD4 T cells after COVID-19. Their antigen targets remain unknown. Oncomine TCR Beta short-read sequencing was applied to DNA from cultured CD4+ T cells. Each CDR3 protein gets one entry after TCRdb re-called the PCR reads with MiXCR. The repertoire holds roughly 28,000 distinct CDR3 sequences, with approximately 62% as singletons. The treatment was: roughly 10-day PBMC culture with coronavirus spike peptide pools or control peptides (ViraFEST assay). Here the sequenced sample was CD4+ T cells from blood, cultured in vitro, taken after SARS-CoV-2 vaccination. Source of these receptors: a human donor who received a COVID-19 vaccine.

The sample holds one count of this clonotype. The chain employs TRBV20-1 and TRBJ2-3, with 11 bases that match TRBD2. Germline V CDR1 and CDR2: DFQATT, SNEGSKA (reference sequence). J lost 0 bases, V lost 3 bases, and 8 bases had no gene match. The CDR3 is 17 amino acids. The CDR3 bases are TGCAGTGCTAGTGGCAGTAGCGGGGGGGTAAGCACAGATACGCAGTATTTT. Its protein is CSASGSSGGVSTDTQYF.

The gene calls are TRBV6-4 and TRBJ1-6, with D perhaps TRBD1 (5 bases). Trimming took off 7 bases at V and 10 bases at J, with 5 bases between the two ends. The CDR3 runs 10 residues. Germline V lookup: CDR1 MRHNA, CDR2 SNTAGT. The CDR3 region has the DNA TGTGCCAGCACAGGGTCACCCCTCCACTTT. Protein: CASTGSPLHF.

The CDR3 region is CASSQGDGGSGELFF. CDR3 sequence (DNA): TGTGCCAGCAGTCAAGGGGACGGAGGGTCCGGGGAGCTGTTTTTT. The J gene is TRBJ2-2, the V gene TRBV12-3 or TRBV12-4; maybe TRBD2 (6 bases). The CDR3 totals 15 residues. V lost 5 bases to trimming and J lost 6 bases, with 16 bases between them.

The chain combines TRBV4-1 with TRBJ1-4; unclear D gene. The CDR3 length is 16 residues. Trimming took 1 base from V and 7 from J, leaving 16 bases between them. Germline V lookup: CDR1 MGHRA, CDR2 YSYEKL. The CDR3 region is CASSQVWPTTLEKLFF. CDR3 nucleotide sequence: TGCGCCAGCAGCCAAGTGTGGCCCACTACACTTGAAAAACTGTTTTTT.

V is TRBV2 and J is TRBJ1-1; maybe TRBD1 (6 bases). CDR1 is SNHLY, CDR2 FYNNEI, per germline. V was clipped by 4 bases and J by 5 bases, with 14 bases between them. This CDR3 is built from 14 residues. The CDR3 loop reads CASSAQGMGTEAFF. The CDR3 nucleotides are TGTGCCAGCAGTGCACAGGGAATGGGGACTGAAGCTTTCTTT.

The chain carries TRBV10-3 and TRBJ1-1; D gene ambiguous. This CDR3 has 14 residues. From germline, CDR1 is ENHRY and CDR2 SYGVKD. V dropped 8 bases and J dropped 1 base, with 14 bases sitting between them. The CDR3 spells CAISSPGRNTEAFF. CDR3 nucleotides: TGTGCCATCTCTTCACCCGGGCGGAACACTGAAGCTTTCTTT.

The chain links TRBV19 to TRBJ2-5; D call uncertain. This CDR3 contains 15 residues. Germline V gene lookup returns CDR1 LNHDA and CDR2 SQIVND (reference sequence). Trimming left V 2 bases short and J 2 bases short, with 12 bases between. CDR3 amino acids: CASSISGLSQETQYF. CDR3 sequence (DNA): TGTGCCAGTAGTATATCGGGCCTGAGTCAAGAGACCCAGTACTTC.

The chain couples TRBV2 to TRBJ1-5; D might be TRBD1 (5 bases). V was shortened by 4 bases and J by 7 bases, with 14 bases between the two germline ends. This CDR3 spans 14 amino acids. Germline V gene lookup returns CDR1 SNHLY and CDR2 FYNNEI. The CDR3 sequence: CASSGQKVGQPQHF. CDR3 in DNA: TGTGCCAGCAGTGGACAGAAGGTAGGCCAGCCCCAGCATTTT.